This T cell receptor beta chain came from a study of T cells after yellow fever vaccination. This CDR3 is built from 15 residues. Trimming shortened V by 0 bases and J by 0 bases, and 7 bases separated the two germline ends. The germline V gene encodes CDR1 SGDLS and CDR2 YYNGEE. This clonotype was observed at least ten times. TCRdb independently ran MiXCR on the 5' RACE reads; one entry per CDR3 protein. This table holds over 25,000 distinct CDR3 sequences, approximately 10% found once. The material was PBMCs, either bulk or a sorted T-cell subset (CD4+, CD8+, memory, or dextramer-sorted; not recorded which), obtained more than 14 days after the first yellow fever vaccination. This chain connects TRBV9 to TRBJ2-1, with D unclear. This clonotype was sampled from a man in his late teens or twenties who received the YFV17D yellow fever vaccine. The CDR3 reads CASSVVGSSYNEQFF. CDR3 in DNA: TGTGCCAGCAGCGTAGTGGGAAGCTCCTACAATGAGCAGTTCTTC. Full variable domain (rest looked up from reference TRBV9 and TRBJ2-1): DSGVTQTPKHLITATGQRVTLRCSPRSGDLSVYWYQQSLDQGLQFLIQYYNGEERAKGNILERFSAQQFPDLHSELNLSSLELGDSALYFCASSVVGSSYNEQFFGPGTRLTVL.